The next 23 T cell receptor beta chains were all read from a single sample in a study of cytomegalovirus exposure and HLA in healthy donors. The primer mix had 60 Vbeta and 13 Jbeta primers. The protocol was immunoSEQ multiplex PCR, while the TCRdb copy is restricted to in-frame clones and leaves out a portion. The repertoire has 180,000 or so clones, about 79% of them found once; the top ten carry over 12%. The sequenced sample was PBMCs. These receptors were obtained from a man in his fifties in good health and CMV-seropositive.

The CDR3 bases are TGTGCCAGCAGCCCCCAGACAGGTAGTAACACTGAAGCTTTCTTT. Its protein product is CASSPQTGSNTEAFF. V and J are TRBV9 and TRBJ1-1, with D perhaps matching TRBD1 (6 bases). Trimming left V 4 bases short and J 2 bases short, with 15 bases between. The CDR3 extends over 15 amino acids. CDR1 is SGDLS and CDR2 is YYNGEE in the germline V gene. Complete variable domain (other parts from reference TRBV9 and TRBJ1-1): DSGVTQTPKHLITATGQRVTLRCSPRSGDLSVYWYQQSLDQGLQFLIQYYNGEERAKGNILERFSAQQFPDLHSELNLSSLELGDSALYFCASSPQTGSNTEAFFGQGTRLTVV.

The chain uses TRBV4-1 and TRBJ1-6; D not resolved. With 2 bases removed from V and 9 bases from J, the gap between germline ends came to 8 bases. This CDR3 spans 13 amino acids. The germline V gene has CDR1 MGHRA and CDR2 YSYEKL. The CDR3 is CASSQMVLSPLHF. Here the CDR3 DNA reads TGCGCCAGCAGCCAAATGGTACTTTCACCCCTCCACTTT.

The chain uses TRBV7-6 and TRBJ2-7; D remains ambiguous. Germline CDR1 SGHVS, CDR2 FNYEAQ. The CDR3 has 12 residues. Trimming stripped 5 bases from V and 7 bases from J, with 12 bases between. CDR3 nucleotide sequence: TGTGCCAGCAGCACCGAGGTTGGTGAGCAGTACGTC. Encoded protein: CASSTEVGEQYV.

The chain combines TRBV10-3 with TRBJ2-1; 7 nucleotides agree with TRBD1. The CDR3 spans 12 residues. V gave up 8 bases and J gave up 5 bases; unmatched junction bases: 3. Germline V gene lookup returns CDR1 ENHRY and CDR2 SYGVKD. CDR3 nucleotide sequence: TGTGCCATCGGACAGGCAAACAATGAGCAGTTCTTC. This translates into CAIGQANNEQFF.

This clone was seen only once. V is TRBV4-2 and J is TRBJ2-2; TRBD2 is a possible D gene (6 bases). Trimming took 0 bases from V and 2 from J, leaving 10 bases between them. This CDR3 is 16 amino acids long. CDR1 LGHNA and CDR2 YNFKEQ come from the germline V gene. The CDR3 is CASSQELGGNTGELFF. CDR3 bases: TGTGCCAGCAGCCAAGAACTGGGGGGTAACACCGGGGAGCTGTTTTTT.

The J gene is TRBJ1-6, the V gene TRBV7-8; TRBD1 is a possible D gene (6 bases). The germline V and J ends were trimmed by 5 bases and 7 bases, with 15 bases remaining between them. Germline V gene sequence: CDR1 SGHVS, CDR2 FQNEAQ. CDR3 length: 15 residues. As DNA, the CDR3 is TGTGCCAGCAGCCCCAGGGAGGGGGTAAATTCACCCCTCCACTTT. Amino acids: CASSPREGVNSPLHF. Supplemented by reference TRBV7-8 and TRBJ1-6, the full variable domain reads GAGVSQSPRYKVAKRGQDVALRCDPISGHVSLFWYQQALGQGPEFLTYFQNEAQLDKSGLPSDRFFAERPEGSVSTLKIQRTQQEDSAVYLCASSPREGVNSPLHFGNGTRLTVT.

With respect to this clone: In the same sample, other DNA sequences code for this CDR3. V gene TRBV5-5 combines with J gene TRBJ1-1; D gene ambiguous. V lost 4 bases and J lost 3, with 10 bases in between. Germline-derived CDR1 and CDR2 are SGHKS and YYEKEE (reference sequence). The CDR3 is 13 residues long. The CDR3 reads CASSLNSYTEAFF. In DNA form, the CDR3 reads TGTGCCAGCAGCCTGAACAGTTACACTGAAGCTTTCTTT.

The rearrangement links TRBV7-8 to TRBJ2-1; no clear D gene. V shed 5 bases and J shed 7 bases, with 12 bases lying between them. This CDR3 is built from 13 residues. Germline loops: CDR1 SGHVS, CDR2 FQNEAQ. In nucleotides, the CDR3 is TGTGCCAGCAGCCTATCATTCCTGAATGAGCAGTTCTTC. It translates to CASSLSFLNEQFF.

The CDR3 sequence: CASSDIQGATDERTYGYTF. CDR3 sequence (DNA): TGCGCCAGCAGTGACATACAGGGCGCCACAGACGAAAGAACCTATGGCTACACCTTC. This rearrangement joins TRBV10-1 to TRBJ1-2; a weak D match, TRBD1 (6 bases). The CDR3 contains 19 residues. The V and J ends lost 3 bases and 4 bases respectively, with 27 bases between them. Germline V gene sequence: CDR1 WNHNN, CDR2 SYGVQD (reference sequence).

The J gene is TRBJ2-1, the V gene TRBV28; 9 bases are shared with TRBD2. V was clipped by 2 bases and J by 9 bases; unmatched bases: 8. The germline CDR1 and CDR2 sequences are MDHEN and SYDVKM. This CDR3 region has 15 residues. Here the CDR3 DNA reads TGTGCCAGCAGTTTAGGGTGGCGGGGGGGCGCTGAGCAGTTCTTC. Translation gives CASSLGWRGGAEQFF.

The chain has TRBV28 and TRBJ2-7; TRBD2 might be the D (5 bases). CDR3 size: 12 residues. Trimming removed 7 bases at V and 5 bases at J, with 12 bases between. The germline CDR1 and CDR2 sequences are MDHEN and SYDVKM. The DNA for the CDR3 is TGTGCCAGCACCCCTGGGCGGGACGAGCAGTACTTC. Encoded protein: CASTPGRDEQYF.

The V gene is TRBV7-2, the J gene TRBJ1-5; D unresolved. Germline assignment: CDR1 SGHTA and CDR2 FQGNSA. Between the trimmed V and J ends, which lost 5 bases and 6 bases, there was a span of 17 bases. The CDR3 has 15 amino acids. The CDR3 reads CASSPSYRTGQPQHF. CDR3 bases: TGTGCCAGCAGCCCTTCGTACCGAACGGGTCAGCCCCAGCATTTT.

The V gene is TRBV13, the J gene TRBJ2-7, with 9 positions matching TRBD1. The CDR3 has 16 amino acids. Germline loops: CDR1 PRHDT, CDR2 FYEKMQ (reference sequence). The CDR3 region is CASSLGGQGPSYEQHV. The CDR3 bases are TGTGCCAGCAGCTTGGGGGGACAGGGCCCATCCTACGAGCAGCACGTC.

The rearrangement links TRBV9 to TRBJ2-5, with D possibly being TRBD2 (7 bases). The CDR3 is 19 amino acids. V was clipped by 0 bases and J by 5 bases, with 26 bases between them. CDR1 SGDLS and CDR2 YYNGEE come from the germline V gene. CDR3 region: CASSVAEVKWGGLHETQYF. CDR3 DNA sequence: TGTGCCAGCAGCGTAGCTGAGGTTAAGTGGGGGGGCCTACACGAGACCCAGTACTTC.

The chain is built from TRBV7-6 and TRBJ1-1; 7 bases line up with TRBD1. CDR3 length: 15 amino acids. Germline V gene sequence: CDR1 SGHVS, CDR2 FNYEAQ. The ends lost 4 bases at V and 5 bases at J; junction bases unmatched: 10. The CDR3 spells CASSSPGGLGTEAFF. CDR3 nucleotides: TGTGCCAGCAGCTCCCCAGGGGGTCTCGGGACTGAAGCTTTCTTT.

The chain couples TRBV5-1 to TRBJ1-4, with unresolved D. The CDR3 has 13 residues. The ends were cut back, 4 bases at V and 8 bases at J, with 12 bases in the middle. CDR1 is SGHRS, CDR2 YFSETQ, per germline. The CDR3: CASSPGPGEKLFF. In DNA, the CDR3 is TGCGCCAGCAGCCCCGGTCCGGGAGAAAAACTGTTTTTT.

This clone was counted a single time. The chain has TRBV19 and TRBJ2-3; weak D call: TRBD1 (6 bases). CDR3 length: 14 residues. Germline CDR1 LNHDA, CDR2 SQIVND (reference sequence). The V and J ends lost 5 bases and 2 bases respectively, with 11 bases between them. The CDR3 sequence is CASSRDTVTDTQYF. Here the CDR3 DNA reads TGTGCCAGTAGTCGGGACACAGTCACAGATACGCAGTATTTT.

The chain employs TRBV7-2 and TRBJ2-5, with 8 bases matching TRBD1. Germline CDR1 and CDR2: SGHTA and FQGNSA. V shed 2 bases, J shed 1 base, and the junction held 6 bases outside the gene matches. There are 16 residues in the CDR3. The CDR3, as DNA: TGTGCCAGCAGCTTATTTCAGGGGGCGACCCAAGAGACCCAGTACTTC. Protein product: CASSLFQGATQETQYF.

This clone was counted between two and nine times. This chain uses TRBV4-3 with TRBJ2-1; 8 positions match TRBD2. Germline CDR1 LGHNA, CDR2 YSLEER. Losses at the gene ends were 3 bases for V and 8 bases for J; bases not matched to a gene: 9. The CDR3 spans 15 residues. The DNA for the CDR3 is TGCGCCAGCAGCCAGCAAGCGGGGGAAACGGATGAGCAGTTCTTC. It codes for CASSQQAGETDEQFF.

The chain combines TRBV2 with TRBJ2-5; perhaps TRBD2 as D (6 bases). Germline loops: CDR1 SNHLY, CDR2 FYNNEI. Trimming shortened V by 4 bases and J by 9 bases, and 15 bases separated the two germline ends. This CDR3 comprises 13 residues. CDR3: CASSASSGLAQYF. CDR3 DNA: TGTGCCAGCAGTGCTAGCAGCGGGTTGGCCCAGTACTTC.

In DNA form, the CDR3 reads TGCAGCGTGGGGAAGGGGTCAGAGGGACTATCTGGCTACACCTTC. Translating gives CSVGKGSEGLSGYTF. The chain combines TRBV29-1 with TRBJ1-2, with a weak D call TRBD1 (5 bases). V shed 6 bases and J shed 7 bases, with 24 bases lying between them. Germline V gene data show CDR1 as SQVTM and CDR2 as ANQGSEA. This CDR3 has 15 residues.

This chain connects TRBV9 to TRBJ1-3; 8 positions agree with TRBD1. This CDR3 comprises 17 residues. In germline, CDR1 is SGDLS, CDR2 YYNGEE. V shed 3 bases and J 0 bases; nucleotides not matched to a gene: 8. CDR3 amino acids: CASSGRDRNSSGNTIYF. The DNA of the CDR3 is TGTGCCAGCAGCGGCCGGGACAGGAATAGCTCTGGAAACACCATATATTTT.

This clone was seen only once. The chain couples TRBV28 to TRBJ1-5, with D possibly matching TRBD1 (6 bases). Trimming left V 5 bases short and J 2 bases short, with 22 bases between. The CDR3 runs to 18 residues. The V gene's germline CDR1 is MDHEN and CDR2 SYDVKM. The DNA of the CDR3 is TGTGCCAGCAGTCTCATCGGGGGGCGGTGGATGGGCAATCAGCCCCAGCATTTT. As protein: CASSLIGGRWMGNQPQHF. The full variable domain, with the rest looked up from reference TRBV28 and TRBJ1-5, is DVKVTQSSRYLVKRTGEKVFLECVQDMDHENMFWYRQDPGLGLRLIYFSYDVKMKEKGDIPEGYSVSREKKERFSLILESASTNQTSMYLCASSLIGGRWMGNQPQHFGDGTRLSIL.